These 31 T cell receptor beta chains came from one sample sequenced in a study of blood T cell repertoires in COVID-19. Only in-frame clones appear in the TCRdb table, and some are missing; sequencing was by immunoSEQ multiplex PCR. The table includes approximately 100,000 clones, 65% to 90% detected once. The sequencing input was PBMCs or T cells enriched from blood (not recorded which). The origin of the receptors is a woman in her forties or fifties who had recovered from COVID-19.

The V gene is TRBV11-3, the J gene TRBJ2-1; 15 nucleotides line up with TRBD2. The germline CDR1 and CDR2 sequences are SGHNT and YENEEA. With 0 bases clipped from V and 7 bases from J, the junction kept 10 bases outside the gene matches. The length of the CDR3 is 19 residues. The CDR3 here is CASSLDPPGLAGGRNEQFF. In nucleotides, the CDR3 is TGTGCCAGCAGCTTAGATCCACCCGGACTAGCGGGGGGGCGGAATGAGCAGTTCTTC.

The CDR3 loop reads CASSPALTGIKGGELFF. The CDR3 nucleotides read TGTGCCAGCAGCCCCGCCCTGACCGGGATTAAGGGCGGGGAGCTGTTTTTT. The chain recombines TRBV4-2 with TRBJ2-2; perhaps TRBD2 as D (5 bases). The germline V gene encodes CDR1 LGHNA and CDR2 YNFKEQ. Trimming shortened V by 4 bases and J by 7 bases, and 22 bases separated the two germline ends. This CDR3 has 17 amino acids.

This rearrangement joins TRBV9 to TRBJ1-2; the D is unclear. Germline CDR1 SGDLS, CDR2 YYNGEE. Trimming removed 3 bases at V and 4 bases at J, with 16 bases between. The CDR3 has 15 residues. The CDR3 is CASSELDGEGYGYTF. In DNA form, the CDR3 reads TGTGCCAGCAGCGAGCTAGACGGGGAGGGCTATGGCTACACCTTC.

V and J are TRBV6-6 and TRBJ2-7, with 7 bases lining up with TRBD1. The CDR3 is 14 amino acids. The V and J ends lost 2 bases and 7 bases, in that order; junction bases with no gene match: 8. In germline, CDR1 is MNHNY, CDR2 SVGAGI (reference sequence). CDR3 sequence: CASSYADRSDEQYF. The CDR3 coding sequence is TGTGCCAGCAGTTACGCGGACAGGAGTGATGAGCAGTACTTC.

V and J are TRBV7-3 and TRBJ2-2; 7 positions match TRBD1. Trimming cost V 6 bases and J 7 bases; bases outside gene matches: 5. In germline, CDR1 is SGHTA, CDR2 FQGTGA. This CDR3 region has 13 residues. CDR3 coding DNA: TGTGCCAGCAGGACAGGGTCAGGCGGGGAGCTGTTTTTT. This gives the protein CASRTGSGGELFF. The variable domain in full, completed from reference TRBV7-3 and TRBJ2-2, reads GAGVSQTPSNKVTEKGKYVELRCDPISGHTALYWYRQSLGQGPEFLIYFQGTGAADDSGLPNDRFFAVRPEGSVSTLKIQRTERGDSAVYLCASRTGSGGELFFGEGSRLTVL.

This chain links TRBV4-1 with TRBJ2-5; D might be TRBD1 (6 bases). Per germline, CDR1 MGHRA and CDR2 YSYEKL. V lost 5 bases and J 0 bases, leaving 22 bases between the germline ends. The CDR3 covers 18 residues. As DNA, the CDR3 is TGCGCCAGCAGCACGATGGGGCCAGGGGCTGGGTACCAAGAGACCCAGTACTTC. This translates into CASSTMGPGAGYQETQYF.

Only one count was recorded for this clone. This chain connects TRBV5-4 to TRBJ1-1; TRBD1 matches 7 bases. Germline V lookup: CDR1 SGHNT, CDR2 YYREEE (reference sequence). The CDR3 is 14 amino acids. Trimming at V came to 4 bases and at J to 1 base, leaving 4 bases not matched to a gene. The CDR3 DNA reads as TGTGCCAGCAGCAAGGGACAGCAGAACACTGAAGCTTTCTTT. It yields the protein CASSKGQQNTEAFF.

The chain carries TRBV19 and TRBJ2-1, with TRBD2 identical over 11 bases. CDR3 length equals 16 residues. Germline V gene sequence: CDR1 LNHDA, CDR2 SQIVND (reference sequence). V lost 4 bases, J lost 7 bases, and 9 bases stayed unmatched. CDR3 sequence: CASSTIPGLAANEQFF. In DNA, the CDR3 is TGTGCCAGTAGTACCATTCCGGGACTAGCGGCTAATGAGCAGTTCTTC. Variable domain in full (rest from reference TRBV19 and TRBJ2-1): DGGITQSPKYLFRKEGQNVTLSCEQNLNHDAMYWYRQDPGQGLRLIYYSQIVNDFQKGDIAEGYSVSREKKESFPLTVTSAQKNPTAFYLCASSTIPGLAANEQFFGPGTRLTVL.

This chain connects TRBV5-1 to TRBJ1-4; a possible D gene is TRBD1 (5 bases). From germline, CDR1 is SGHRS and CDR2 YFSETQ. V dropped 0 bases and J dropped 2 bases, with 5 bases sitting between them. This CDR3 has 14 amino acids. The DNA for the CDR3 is TGCGCCAGCAGCTTGGCAGGGACTAATGAAAAACTGTTTTTT. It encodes CASSLAGTNEKLFF.

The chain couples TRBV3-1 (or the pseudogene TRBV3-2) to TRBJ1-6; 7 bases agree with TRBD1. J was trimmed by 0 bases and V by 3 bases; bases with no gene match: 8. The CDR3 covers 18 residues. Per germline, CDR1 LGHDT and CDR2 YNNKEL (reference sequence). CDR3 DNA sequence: TGTGCCAGCAGCCATGGGGTGGACAGGAGCTCCTATAATTCACCCCTCCACTTT. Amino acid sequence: CASSHGVDRSSYNSPLHF.

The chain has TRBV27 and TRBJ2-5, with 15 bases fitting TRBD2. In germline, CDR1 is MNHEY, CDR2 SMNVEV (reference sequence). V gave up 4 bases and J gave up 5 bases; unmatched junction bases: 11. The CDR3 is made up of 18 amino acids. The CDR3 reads CASSSGLAGGPGSETQYF. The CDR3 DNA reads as TGTGCCAGCAGTTCCGGACTAGCGGGAGGGCCGGGGTCGGAGACCCAGTACTTC.

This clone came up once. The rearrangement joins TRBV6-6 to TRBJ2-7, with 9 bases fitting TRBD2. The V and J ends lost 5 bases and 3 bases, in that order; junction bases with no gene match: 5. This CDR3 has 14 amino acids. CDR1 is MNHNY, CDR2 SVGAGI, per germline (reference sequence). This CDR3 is CASSHSGGHYEQYF. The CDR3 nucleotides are TGTGCCAGCAGTCATAGCGGGGGTCACTACGAGCAGTACTTC.

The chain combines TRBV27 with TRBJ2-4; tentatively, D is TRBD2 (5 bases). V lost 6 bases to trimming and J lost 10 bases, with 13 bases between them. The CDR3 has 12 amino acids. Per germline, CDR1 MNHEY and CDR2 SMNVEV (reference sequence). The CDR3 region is CASRSLGGIQYF. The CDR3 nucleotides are TGTGCCAGCAGATCCTTGGGCGGGATTCAGTACTTC.

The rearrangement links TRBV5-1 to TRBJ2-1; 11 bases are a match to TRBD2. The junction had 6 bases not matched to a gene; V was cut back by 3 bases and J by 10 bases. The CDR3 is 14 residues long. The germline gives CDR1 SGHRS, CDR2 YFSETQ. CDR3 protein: CASSWTSGQAEQFF. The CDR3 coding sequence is TGCGCCAGCAGCTGGACTAGCGGGCAAGCGGAGCAGTTCTTC.

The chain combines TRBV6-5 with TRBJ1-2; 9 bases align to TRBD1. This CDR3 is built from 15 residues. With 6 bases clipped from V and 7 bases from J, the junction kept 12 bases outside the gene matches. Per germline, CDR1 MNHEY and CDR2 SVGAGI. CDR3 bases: TGTGCCAGCAGGGGACGGACAGGGGAAACGGGTGGCTACACCTTC. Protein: CASRGRTGETGGYTF.

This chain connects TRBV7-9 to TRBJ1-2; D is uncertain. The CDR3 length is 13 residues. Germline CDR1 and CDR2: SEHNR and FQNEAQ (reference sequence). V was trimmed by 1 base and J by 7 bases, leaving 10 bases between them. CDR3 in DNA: TGTGCCAGCAGCTTAGAGCTCCTTTCTGGCTACACCTTC. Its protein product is CASSLELLSGYTF.

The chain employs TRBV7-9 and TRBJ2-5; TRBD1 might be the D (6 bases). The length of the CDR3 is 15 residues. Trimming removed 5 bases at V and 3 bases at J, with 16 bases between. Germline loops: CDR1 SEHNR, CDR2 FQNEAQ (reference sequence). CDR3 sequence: CASSPTVPGEETQYF. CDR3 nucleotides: TGTGCCAGCAGCCCAACCGTCCCAGGGGAAGAGACCCAGTACTTC.

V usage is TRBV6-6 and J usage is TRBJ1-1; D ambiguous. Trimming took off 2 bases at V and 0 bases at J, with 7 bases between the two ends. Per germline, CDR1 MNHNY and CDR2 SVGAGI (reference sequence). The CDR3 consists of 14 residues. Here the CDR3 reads CASSYGPLNTEAFF. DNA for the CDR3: TGTGCCAGCAGTTACGGGCCCTTGAACACTGAAGCTTTCTTT.

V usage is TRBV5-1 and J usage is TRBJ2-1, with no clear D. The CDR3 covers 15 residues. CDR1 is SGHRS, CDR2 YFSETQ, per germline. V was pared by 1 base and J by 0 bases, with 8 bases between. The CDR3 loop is CASSLTESSYNEQFF. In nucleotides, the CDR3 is TGCGCCAGCAGCTTGACTGAAAGCTCCTACAATGAGCAGTTCTTC.

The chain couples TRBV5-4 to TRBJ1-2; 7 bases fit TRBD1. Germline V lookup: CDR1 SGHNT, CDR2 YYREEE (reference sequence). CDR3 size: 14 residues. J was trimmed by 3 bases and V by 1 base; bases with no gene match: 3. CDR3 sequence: CASSLQGDYYGYTF. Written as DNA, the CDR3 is TGTGCCAGCAGCTTGCAGGGGGATTACTATGGCTACACCTTC.

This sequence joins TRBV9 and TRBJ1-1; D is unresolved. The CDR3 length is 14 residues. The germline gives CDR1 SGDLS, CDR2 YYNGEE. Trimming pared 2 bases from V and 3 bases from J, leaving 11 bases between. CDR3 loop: CASSVAGVDTEAFF. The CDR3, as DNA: TGTGCCAGCAGCGTTGCCGGGGTCGACACTGAAGCTTTCTTT.

The CDR3 spells CASSRLQGGELFF. The DNA for the CDR3 is TGTGCCAGCTCACGGCTTCAGGGTGGGGAGCTGTTTTTT. The chain is built from TRBV18 and TRBJ2-2; D perhaps matches TRBD1 (5 bases). V lost 4 bases and J 8 bases, leaving 11 bases between the germline ends. The germline gives CDR1 KGHSH, CDR2 LQKENI. This CDR3 has 13 residues.

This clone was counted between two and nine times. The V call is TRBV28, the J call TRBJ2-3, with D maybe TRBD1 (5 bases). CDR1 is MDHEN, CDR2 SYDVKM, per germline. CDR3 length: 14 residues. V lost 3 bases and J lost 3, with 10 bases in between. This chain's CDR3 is CASSFLSGTDTQYF. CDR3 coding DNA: TGTGCCAGCAGTTTTCTTTCAGGGACAGATACGCAGTATTTT.

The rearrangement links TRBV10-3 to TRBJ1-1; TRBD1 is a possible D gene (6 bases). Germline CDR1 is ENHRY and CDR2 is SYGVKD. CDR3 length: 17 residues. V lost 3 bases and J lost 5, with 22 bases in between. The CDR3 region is CAISEALSGGGRTEAFF. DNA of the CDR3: TGTGCCATCAGTGAAGCCCTATCCGGGGGGGGGCGAACTGAAGCTTTCTTT.

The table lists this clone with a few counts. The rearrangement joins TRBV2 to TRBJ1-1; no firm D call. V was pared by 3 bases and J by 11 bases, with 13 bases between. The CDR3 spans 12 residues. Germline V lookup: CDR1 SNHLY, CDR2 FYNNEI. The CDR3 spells CASSDEGWDAFF. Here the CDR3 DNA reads TGTGCCAGCAGTGATGAGGGTTGGGATGCTTTCTTT.

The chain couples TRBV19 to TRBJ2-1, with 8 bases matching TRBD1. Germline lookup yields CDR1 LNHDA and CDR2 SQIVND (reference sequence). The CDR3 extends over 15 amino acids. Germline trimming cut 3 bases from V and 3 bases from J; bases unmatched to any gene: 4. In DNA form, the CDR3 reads TGTGCCAGTAGTATTCAGGGGGCCTTCTACAATGAGCAGTTCTTC. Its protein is CASSIQGAFYNEQFF.

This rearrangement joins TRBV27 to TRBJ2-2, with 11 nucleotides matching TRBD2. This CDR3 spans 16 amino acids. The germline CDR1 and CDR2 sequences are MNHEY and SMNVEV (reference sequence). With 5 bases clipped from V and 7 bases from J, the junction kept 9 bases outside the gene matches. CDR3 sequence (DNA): TGTGCCAGCAGTCCTCGGCTAGCGGGAGGTAGCGGGGAGCTGTTTTTT. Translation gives CASSPRLAGGSGELFF.

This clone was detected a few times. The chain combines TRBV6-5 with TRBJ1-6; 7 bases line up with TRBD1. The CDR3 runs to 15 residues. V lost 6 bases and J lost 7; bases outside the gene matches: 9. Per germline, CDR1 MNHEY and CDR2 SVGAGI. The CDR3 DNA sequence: TGTGCCAGCAGGTCCCTCACAGGGGACAATTCACCCCTCCACTTT. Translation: CASRSLTGDNSPLHF.

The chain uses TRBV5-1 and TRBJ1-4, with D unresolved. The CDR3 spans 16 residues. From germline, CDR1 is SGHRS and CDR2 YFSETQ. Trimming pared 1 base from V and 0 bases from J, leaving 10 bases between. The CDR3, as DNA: TGCGCCAGCAGCTTGCTACTTTCTACAACTAATGAAAAACTGTTTTTT. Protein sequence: CASSLLLSTTNEKLFF. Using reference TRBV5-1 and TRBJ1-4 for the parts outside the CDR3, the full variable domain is KAGVTQTPRYLIKTRGQQVTLSCSPISGHRSVSWYQQTPGQGLQFLFEYFSETQRNKGNFPGRFSGRQFSNSRSEMNVSTLELGDSALYLCASSLLLSTTNEKLFFGSGTQLSVL.

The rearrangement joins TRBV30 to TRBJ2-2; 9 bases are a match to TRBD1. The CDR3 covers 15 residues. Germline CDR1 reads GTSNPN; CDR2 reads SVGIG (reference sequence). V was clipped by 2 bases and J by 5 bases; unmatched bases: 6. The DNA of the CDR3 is TGTGCCTGGAGTTTACGGGACAGGGTGACCGGGGAGCTGTTTTTT. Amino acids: CAWSLRDRVTGELFF.

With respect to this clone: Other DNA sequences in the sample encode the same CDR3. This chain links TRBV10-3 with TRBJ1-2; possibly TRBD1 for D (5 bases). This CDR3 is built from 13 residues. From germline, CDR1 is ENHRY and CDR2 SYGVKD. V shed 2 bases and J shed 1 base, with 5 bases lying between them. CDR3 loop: CAISEQGNYGYTF. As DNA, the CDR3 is TGTGCCATCAGTGAGCAGGGTAACTATGGCTACACCTTC.